The source of this T cell receptor beta chain is a study of blood T cells in healthy people across ages (dated by TCRdb to between 2014 and 2017). Some background on the complete study: In model experiments, template switching captured roughly one uniquely barcoded TCR beta cDNA molecule for every two T cells. Using deep sequencing normalized with unique cDNA molecular identifiers, the study measured how TCR beta repertoire diversity changes with age. The donors were divided into four age groups: young (average around 16 years), middle-aged (about 40), aged (62) and long-lived (around 80). To avoid experimental bias, donors of different ages were distributed randomly across sequencing lanes. The study analyzed two additional independent replicas of 1 million unique cDNA reads from the same blood draw for two donors, one aged 18 to 29 and one aged 80 or older.

What the work shows at the level of the full study, not this receptor alone: Bulk unsorted PBMC profiling prevented conclusive comparison of naive and antigen-experienced compartments. Estimates of total diversity based on one million sequenced T cells were regarded as lower bounds and as underestimates. As age increased, observed TCR beta diversity per million T cells dropped in a roughly linear way, and a significant reduction was already evident by age approximately 40. Compared with the aged group, the long-lived group had more naive CD4+ T cells, fewer expanded clones and increased TCR diversity, suggesting age selection. Observed TCR beta diversity correlated strongly with the percentage of naive T cells measured by flow cytometry. The CMV infection status of donors was not known, potentially confounding age-related changes in expanded clonotypes.

Systemically healthy Caucasian individuals from Russia, roughly 40 in total and aged about 6 to 100 years, were included as donors. Each donor gave ten milliliters of peripheral blood, collected into EDTA-treated Vacutainer tubes. PBMCs were isolated by Ficoll-Paque density-gradient centrifugation, with at least 7 million obtained per sample. Total RNA, at least 5.5 micrograms per sample, was extracted from PBMCs with Trizol reagent. The percentages of naive CD45RAhigh/CD27high T cells were determined by flow cytometry on a PBMC aliquot from every donor. The library was prepared using 5' RACE. The sequencer was an Illumina HiSeq 2500. A second about 7 to 12 cycle PCR used a sample-barcoded 5' primer and a J-beta primer mix. A template-switch 5' adaptor carrying 12 random nucleotides introduced a unique molecular identifier onto each TCR beta cDNA molecule. At least 3 million CDR3-containing paired-end reads were obtained from each sample. First-strand cDNA was synthesized from all RNA with the Mint cDNA synthesis kit, primed by a TRBC-specific oligonucleotide. After uracil-DNA glycosylase treatment, a first 18-cycle PCR used universal primers M1SS and BC2_uni_R on all cDNA. Turning to the authors' computational methods: Each sample was normalized by randomly selecting 1 million high-quality reads, each carrying a distinct molecular identifier. Instead of being binned into consensus sequences, reads that shared molecular identifiers were thrown out. MiTCR, with a Q25 quality threshold and the strictest error-elimination algorithm, was used for CDR3 identification, clonotype clustering and error correction. A nonparametric unseen species model using Euler transformation provided a lower-bound estimate of total TCR beta diversity. Starting from the raw public reads, TCRdb applied fastp trimming at Q25, assembled clones with MiXCR and retained in-frame beta chains. Each CDR3 protein appears once, grouped with its most common genes and DNA. These V and J calls originate from TCRdb's pipeline instead of the authors' own analysis. This sample lists about 1.4 million distinct CDR3 sequences; almost 60% were detected once. Of the sample, more than 6% falls within the top ten clones.

On this clonotype: There is no known antigen for this receptor. Base qualities were left out, and no much larger clone turns up one base away.

This TCR derives from a man between 18 and 35 years old in good health. The sample comprised blood.

The DNA is TGCAGTGCTAGTGAAGGTCCTGGGGGATACGAGCAGTACTTC. Protein translation: CSASEGPGGYEQYF. The sequence links TRBV20-1 to TRBJ2-7; the D region may be TRBD1 or TRBD2, each matching 5 bases equally. The CDR3 holds 14 amino acids from the cysteine to the phenylalanine. Only the CDR3 portion is preserved as DNA: 42 bases, with reading frame beginning at the first base. According to the germline V gene (reference sequence), CDR1 reads DFQATT and CDR2 reads SNEGSKA. Between the V and J ends, shortened by 3 bases and 4 bases respectively, the junction contains 16 bases.